The 31 T cell receptor beta chains below all came from one sample that was sequenced in a study of post-analysis software for immune sequencing data. Broader study findings: The five TRBV segments detected at higher frequency in patients than in controls included TRBV5-6, TRBV5-1 and TRBV20-1.

The library was made from cDNA and included unique molecular identifiers. Using its own MiXCR run on the PCR reads, TCRdb lists one record per CDR3 protein. This table holds hundreds of thousands of distinct CDR3 sequences, roughly 27% found once. These TCRs are of unknown antigen specificity. The source material was blood. The receptor source for this set is a girl aged 5-17 years with multiple sclerosis.

Note on this clonotype: At one of its ends the junction is not consistent with the germline gene, which may arise from a read error. CDR3 in DNA: TGCAGCGCCGCCCGGGCTAGCGGGATGCTACAAGAGACCCGGTACTTC. Amino acid sequence: CSAARASGMLQETRYF. This rearrangement joins TRBV29-1 to TRBJ2-5; 9 nucleotides match TRBD2. The CDR3 consists of 16 residues. Germline CDR1 is SQVTM and CDR2 is ANQGSEA. Based on the CDR3 plus reference TRBV29-1 and TRBJ2-5, the full variable domain is SAVISQKPSRDICQRGTSLTIQCQVDSQVTMMFWYRQQPGQSLTLIATANQGSEATYESGFVIDKFPISRPNLTFSTLTVSNMSPEDSSIYLCSAARASGMLQETRYFGPGTRLLVL.

A word on this clonotype: Sequence at one end of the junction differs from germline and may be a read error. The chain couples TRBV4-3 to TRBJ2-3; D gene uncertain. This CDR3 comprises 12 residues. CDR1 and CDR2 (germline): LGHNA, YSLEER. CDR3 DNA: TGCGCCCGCAGCCAAGAAACAGATACGCAGTATTTT. This gives the protein CARSQETDTQYF.

In nucleotides, the CDR3 is TGTGCCAGCAGCTTGGGGTTACGAAAAGAGACCCAGTACTTC. Its translation is CASSLGLRKETQYF. This rearrangement joins TRBV5-8 to TRBJ2-4; D ambiguous. The DNA end is a closer match to TRBJ2-5, so the J assignment may be wrong. Germline assignment: CDR1 SGHTS and CDR2 YDEGEE. The CDR3 has 14 amino acids.

This clonotype has a handful of counts. V gene TRBV4-1 combines with J gene TRBJ1-6; the match to TRBD1 covers 8 bases. The CDR3 extends over 16 amino acids. The trim removed 4 bases at V and 14 bases at J, leaving 16 bases unmatched. CDR1 is MGHRA and CDR2 is YSYEKL in the germline V gene. This CDR3 reads CASSPIPGQVHSALHF. Here the CDR3 DNA reads TGCGCCAGCAGCCCCATACCGGGACAGGTACATTCGGCCCTCCACTTT.

The J gene is TRBJ2-7, the V gene TRBV12-3 or TRBV12-4; tentatively, D is TRBD1 (6 bases). CDR3 length: 11 residues. V was shortened by 4 bases and J by 8 bases, with 9 bases between the two germline ends. Here the CDR3 reads CASSSTGQQYF. For the CDR3, the DNA is TGTGCCAGCAGTTCGACAGGCCAGCAGTACTTC.

The chain couples TRBV15 to TRBJ1-5; D uncertain. The CDR3 is 13 residues long. Germline V CDR1 and CDR2: LNHNV, YYDKDF (reference sequence). V was clipped by 4 bases and J by 5 bases, with 9 bases between them. CDR3 protein: CATSNGPYQPQHF. The CDR3 region has the DNA TGTGCCACCAGCAACGGACCCTATCAGCCCCAGCATTTT. Full variable domain (remainder filled in from reference TRBV15 and TRBJ1-5): DAMVIQNPRYQVTQFGKPVTLSCSQTLNHNVMYWYQQKSSQAPKLLFHYYDKDFNNEADTPDNFQSRRPNTSFCFLDIRSPGLGDTAMYLCATSNGPYQPQHFGDGTRLSIL.

This clonotype was found a few times. J is TRBJ2-5 and V is TRBV20-1; 16 bases are a match to TRBD2. Germline V gene sequence: CDR1 DFQATT, CDR2 SNEGSKA (reference sequence). This CDR3 has 20 residues. V dropped 0 bases and J dropped 5; count of bases not matched to a gene: 15. The CDR3 coding sequence is TGCAGTGCTAGAGATTCACTCCCGGGACTAGCGGGGGGGCCGCGGGAGACCCAGTACTTC. Its protein product is CSARDSLPGLAGGPRETQYF.

This clonotype was recorded a few times. This sequence joins TRBV20-1 and TRBJ2-7, with TRBD1 matching over 8 bases. The CDR3 contains 13 residues. Per germline, CDR1 DFQATT and CDR2 SNEGSKA (reference sequence). V dropped 3 bases and J dropped 2; count of bases not matched to a gene: 3. The CDR3 loop reads CSASYRGAYEQYF. CDR3 nucleotides: TGCAGTGCTAGTTACAGGGGGGCCTACGAGCAGTACTTC.

This clonotype was detected a few times. The chain couples TRBV24-1 to TRBJ2-3; TRBD1 matches at 7 bases. The CDR3 runs to 16 residues. Germline-derived CDR1 and CDR2 are KGHDR and SFDVKD. V shed 4 bases and J 9 bases; nucleotides not matched to a gene: 15. CDR3 DNA sequence: TGTGCCACCAGTGACCCAACCCGGACAGGATCCGTGACGCAGTATTTT. Translating it yields CATSDPTRTGSVTQYF.

This clonotype was detected a few times. This rearrangement joins TRBV6-1 to TRBJ1-6; maybe TRBD1 (6 bases). CDR3 size: 17 residues. The germline V gene encodes CDR1 MNHNS and CDR2 SASEGT. The CDR3 loop reads CAPRSPQGSPYNSPLHF. CDR3 DNA sequence: TGTGCTCCCAGGTCCCCCCAGGGGAGTCCCTATAATTCACCCCTCCACTTT.

This chain uses TRBV7-9 with TRBJ2-1, with 7 bases matching TRBD1. After removal of 5 bases from V and 8 bases from J, the junction contained 12 bases not matched to a gene. Per germline, CDR1 SEHNR and CDR2 FQNEAQ (reference sequence). This CDR3 has 15 amino acids. The CDR3 bases are TGTGCCAGCAGCGTCCGGGACAGTGGATTCGATGAGCAGTTCTTC. Amino acid sequence: CASSVRDSGFDEQFF.

The chain links TRBV7-9 to TRBJ1-2; 7 bases line up with TRBD1. The V gene's germline CDR1 is SEHNR and CDR2 FQNEAQ (reference sequence). This CDR3 region has 12 residues. V trimming: 7 bases; J trimming: 3 bases; junction bases outside the gene matches: 2. The CDR3 here is CASKGQYYGYTF. Here the CDR3 DNA reads TGTGCCAGCAAGGGACAGTACTATGGCTACACCTTC.

This clonotype appeared many times. The rearrangement uses TRBV4-2 and TRBJ2-3; TRBD2 might be the D (6 bases). Germline loops: CDR1 LGHNA, CDR2 YNFKEQ. The CDR3 sequence is 12 residues long. Between the trimmed V and J ends, which lost 4 bases and 7 bases, there was a span of 9 bases. The DNA of the CDR3 is TGTGCCAGCAGCCCCGGAGGGAATACGCAGTATTTT. It encodes CASSPGGNTQYF.

This chain links TRBV3-1 with TRBJ2-5; no clear D. Trimming shortened V by 4 bases and J by 5 bases, and 11 bases separated the two germline ends. This CDR3 comprises 13 residues. Germline V gene sequence: CDR1 LGHDT, CDR2 YNNKEL (reference sequence). CDR3 in DNA: TGTGCCAGCAGCCCGATGGCAGCGGAGACCCAGTACTTC. This codes for CASSPMAAETQYF.

The chain recombines TRBV10-3 with TRBJ1-4; unclear D gene. CDR3 length equals 12 residues. Trimming removed 6 bases at V and 2 bases at J, with 4 bases between. Germline V lookup: CDR1 ENHRY, CDR2 SYGVKD. The CDR3 reads CAIRDTNEKLFF. The CDR3, as DNA: TGTGCCATCAGGGACACTAATGAAAAACTGTTTTTT.

This clonotype was observed a few times. The V call is TRBV20-1, the J call TRBJ2-3; 8 bases are shared with TRBD2. The length of the CDR3 is 18 residues. Germline values: CDR1 DFQATT, CDR2 SNEGSKA (reference sequence). Losses at the gene ends were 2 bases for V and 6 bases for J; bases not matched to a gene: 19. CDR3 amino acids: CSARPLERAGVFMDTQYF. In DNA form, the CDR3 reads TGCAGTGCTAGACCCCTAGAGAGAGCGGGAGTGTTTATGGATACGCAGTATTTT.

This sequence joins TRBV15 and TRBJ1-1; 7 nucleotides align to TRBD1. The CDR3 is made up of 15 amino acids. Germline values: CDR1 LNHNV, CDR2 YYDKDF (reference sequence). Unmatched junction bases numbered 4, after V lost 3 bases and J lost 0 bases. CDR3 sequence reads: CATSRRQGMNTEAFF. The DNA for the CDR3 is TGTGCCACCAGCAGGCGACAGGGAATGAACACTGAAGCTTTCTTT. The complete variable domain, with remaining parts taken from reference TRBV15 and TRBJ1-1, reads DAMVIQNPRYQVTQFGKPVTLSCSQTLNHNVMYWYQQKSSQAPKLLFHYYDKDFNNEADTPDNFQSRRPNTSFCFLDIRSPGLGDTAMYLCATSRRQGMNTEAFFGQGTRLTVV.

This clonotype was seen a handful of times. The CDR3 loop is CASSSEKSIQYF. The DNA of the CDR3 is TGTGCCAGCAGCTCTGAGAAATCCATTCAGTACTTC. The chain uses TRBV7-9 and TRBJ2-4; no clear D gene. The CDR3 is made up of 12 amino acids. Germline V gives CDR1 SEHNR, CDR2 FQNEAQ (reference sequence). V dropped 4 bases and J dropped 9 bases, with 10 bases sitting between them.

This clonotype appeared a few times. The V and J genes are TRBV7-2 and TRBJ2-2; D gene unclear. The CDR3 runs 13 residues. The germline gives CDR1 SGHTA, CDR2 FQGNSA. The ends were cut back, 5 bases at V and 6 bases at J, with 10 bases in the middle. CDR3 DNA sequence: TGTGCCAGCAGCCCCGAGTTTGCCGGGGAGCTGTTTTTT. Translation: CASSPEFAGELFF.

This clonotype appeared once. The chain has TRBV6-1 and TRBJ2-1; maybe TRBD1 (5 bases). The V and J ends lost 2 bases and 5 bases respectively, with 10 bases between them. The CDR3 runs 14 residues. Germline assignment: CDR1 MNHNS and CDR2 SASEGT. The CDR3 DNA sequence: TGTGCCAGCAGTGAAATTAAAGGGGACAATGAGCAGTTCTTC. Translated, it gives CASSEIKGDNEQFF.

In this sample, this clonotype turned up a few times. The chain has TRBV7-2 and TRBJ2-7; D perhaps matches TRBD2 (5 bases). The CDR3 loop spans 15 amino acids. Germline-derived CDR1 and CDR2 are SGHTA and FQGNSA. Trimming left V 5 bases short and J 0 bases short, with 14 bases between. The CDR3 spells CASSRDLGSSYEQYF. The CDR3 DNA sequence: TGTGCCAGCAGCCGAGATCTGGGGAGCTCCTACGAGCAGTACTTC.

V and J are TRBV2 and TRBJ2-2; D not resolved. Trimming took off 0 bases at V and 3 bases at J, with 11 bases between the two ends. The CDR3 length is 16 residues. Germline-derived CDR1 and CDR2 are SNHLY and FYNNEI. The CDR3 sequence is CASSEAPDGYTGELFF. For the CDR3, the DNA is TGTGCCAGCAGTGAAGCACCCGACGGGTACACCGGGGAGCTGTTTTTT.

The CDR3, as DNA: TGTGCCAGCACACCGGGACTAGCGGGCCACAATGAGCAGTTCTTC. This translates into CASTPGLAGHNEQFF. The chain couples TRBV28 to TRBJ2-1; 12 nucleotides agree with TRBD2. CDR1 and CDR2 (germline): MDHEN, SYDVKM. Trimming took 7 bases from V and 5 from J; bases not matched to a gene: 6. The CDR3 is 15 residues long.

This clonotype was found a few times. The chain employs TRBV9 and TRBJ2-3; TRBD2 is a possible D gene (5 bases). V lost 5 bases and J 6 bases, leaving 13 bases between the germline ends. Germline V CDR1 and CDR2: SGDLS, YYNGEE. The CDR3 runs 13 residues. The CDR3 bases are TGTGCCAGCAGTGAGAGGGTGTCGGATACGCAGTATTTT. Residues: CASSERVSDTQYF.

This clonotype was counted at least ten times. CDR3: CASSQGPTPYNEQFF. The DNA of the CDR3 is TGCGCCAGCAGCCAAGGTCCCACTCCCTACAATGAGCAGTTCTTC. This chain joins TRBV4-3 and TRBJ2-1; no definite D call. CDR3 size: 15 residues. Between the trimmed V and J ends, which lost 1 base and 2 bases, there was a span of 9 bases. Germline V CDR1 and CDR2: LGHNA, YSLEER.

The chain has TRBV28 and TRBJ1-5, with TRBD1 matching over 7 bases. This CDR3 is 15 amino acids long. V dropped 6 bases and J dropped 3; count of bases not matched to a gene: 8. The germline V gene has CDR1 MDHEN and CDR2 SYDVKM. The CDR3 region has the DNA TGTGCCAGCAGCTGGGAGGGGGCGACCAATCAGCCCCAGCATTTT. Encoded protein: CASSWEGATNQPQHF.

The CDR3 sequence is CASSPSTGLAGNQPQHF. CDR3 sequence (DNA): TGTGCCAGCAGTCCTTCGACAGGTCTGGCGGGCAATCAGCCCCAGCATTTT. The J gene is TRBJ1-5, the V gene TRBV28; possible D gene TRBD1, 6 bases. V was cut by 5 bases and J by 2 bases, with 19 bases left in between. Germline V gives CDR1 MDHEN, CDR2 SYDVKM. The CDR3 sequence is 17 residues long.

This clonotype was detected only a few times. The chain uses TRBV18 and TRBJ1-1; D is ambiguous. CDR1 and CDR2 (germline): KGHSH, LQKENI. Trimming took 1 base from V and 0 from J, leaving 9 bases between them. The CDR3 is made up of 15 amino acids. Here the CDR3 DNA reads TGTGCCAGCTCACCACGTCACGGATTGAACACTGAAGCTTTCTTT. It is translated as CASSPRHGLNTEAFF.

This clonotype occurred a few times. The chain carries TRBV6-5 and TRBJ1-2; the D gene is possibly TRBD1 (5 bases). Germline CDR1 reads MNHEY; CDR2 reads SVGAGI. Trimming took 5 bases from V and 5 from J, leaving 15 bases between them. The CDR3 length is 14 residues. This CDR3 reads CASSDNGAAYGYTF. DNA of the CDR3: TGTGCCAGCAGTGACAACGGGGCGGCTTATGGCTACACCTTC.

This clonotype appeared a few times. The chain is built from TRBV20-1 and TRBJ2-7; D possibly corresponds to TRBD2 (6 bases). Trimming pared 1 base from V and 3 bases from J, leaving 16 bases between. The CDR3 totals 15 residues. CDR1 and CDR2 (germline): DFQATT, SNEGSKA (reference sequence). The chain's CDR3 is CSARVPRERLYEQYF. The CDR3 region has the DNA TGCAGTGCTAGAGTCCCACGGGAGCGTCTCTACGAGCAGTACTTC.

The chain combines TRBV7-9 with TRBJ2-7; 9 bases map to TRBD2. The trim removed 4 bases at V and 6 bases at J, leaving 7 bases unmatched. The CDR3 is 14 residues long. The germline CDR1 and CDR2 sequences are SEHNR and FQNEAQ (reference sequence). CDR3 DNA: TGTGCCAGCAGCTCTAGCGGGGCTTTAGTCGAGCAGTACTTC. Translated, it gives CASSSSGALVEQYF.